The 31 T cell receptor beta chains listed next were all sequenced from one sample in a study of control samples from healthy donors and cancer patients. This table comes from immunoSEQ multiplex PCR, and its TCRdb copy is limited to in-frame clones, with some not included. Seen here are approximately 160,000 clones, approximately 94% observed once, and the top ten hold about 1.4%. The sample taken for sequencing was blood. These receptors were collected from a young woman in good health.

This sequence joins TRBV24-1 and TRBJ1-2; D remains ambiguous. Germline V gene data show CDR1 as KGHDR and CDR2 as SFDVKD. The CDR3 contains 13 residues. The V end was cut by 2 bases, the J end by 5 bases, with 8 bases between. The CDR3 protein is CATSDSGKYGYTF. CDR3 coding DNA: TGTGCCACCAGTGATTCGGGCAAGTATGGCTACACCTTC.

This clone occurred once. The chain carries TRBV6-6 and TRBJ1-1, with D perhaps matching TRBD1 (6 bases). CDR3 length: 14 residues. Trimming stripped 7 bases from V and 0 bases from J, with 12 bases between. The germline V gene has CDR1 MNHNY and CDR2 SVGAGI (reference sequence). The CDR3 loop is CASKAGQMNTEAFF. DNA for the CDR3: TGTGCCAGCAAGGCCGGACAGATGAACACTGAAGCTTTCTTT.

The rearrangement joins TRBV6-5 to TRBJ2-7, with D perhaps matching TRBD1 (5 bases). Germline V lookup: CDR1 MNHEY, CDR2 SVGAGI. V was pared by 6 bases and J by 3 bases, with 12 bases between. There are 13 residues in the CDR3. The DNA for the CDR3 is TGTGCCAGCAGCTTGGCGACAGACTACGAGCAGTACTTC. Encoded protein: CASSLATDYEQYF.

This chain uses TRBV6-1 with TRBJ1-2; no definite D call. This CDR3 is built from 13 residues. V gave up 3 bases and J gave up 3 bases, with 8 bases separating them. CDR1 is MNHNS and CDR2 is SASEGT in the germline V gene. CDR3 coding DNA: TGTGCCAGCAGTGATGATTGGGACTATGGCTACACCTTC. Its protein product is CASSDDWDYGYTF.

The chain carries TRBV5-1 and TRBJ2-3, with TRBD2 as a possible D gene (5 bases). Between the trimmed V and J ends, which lost 4 bases and 6 bases, there was a span of 9 bases. The CDR3 is 12 amino acids. Germline assignment: CDR1 SGHRS and CDR2 YFSETQ. CDR3 sequence (DNA): TGCGCCAGCAGCCTCCGAGGGGATACGCAGTATTTT. This translates into CASSLRGDTQYF.

The chain is built from TRBV6-6 and TRBJ1-1; D unresolved. Germline CDR1 reads MNHNY; CDR2 reads SVGAGI (reference sequence). The CDR3 is made up of 13 amino acids. The V gene lost 0 bases and the J gene lost 9 bases, with 11 bases spanning the gap. CDR3 nucleotides: TGTGCCAGCAGTTACTCGAGTGATTTTAAAGCTTTCTTT. Protein: CASSYSSDFKAFF.

The chain joins TRBV10-3 to TRBJ1-2; D is uncertain. CDR3 length: 11 residues. Trimming removed 10 bases at V and 6 bases at J, with 12 bases between. In germline, CDR1 is ENHRY, CDR2 SYGVKD. The CDR3 spells CATPGSHGYTF. Written as DNA, the CDR3 is TGTGCCACTCCGGGGAGCCATGGCTACACCTTC.

The chain recombines TRBV5-1 with TRBJ2-1, with TRBD2 identical over 7 bases. This CDR3 spans 16 amino acids. Germline CDR1 SGHRS, CDR2 YFSETQ. With 9 bases clipped from V and 10 bases from J, the junction kept 22 bases outside the gene matches. CDR3 region: CATKQGPAGEGWEQFF. The CDR3 region has the DNA TGCGCCACCAAGCAAGGACCCGCGGGAGAGGGATGGGAGCAGTTCTTC.

This clone was counted a single time. The CDR3 is CASSYELPGSSYEQYF. CDR3 bases: TGTGCCAGCAGTTACGAACTACCTGGGAGCTCCTACGAGCAGTACTTC. This chain connects TRBV6-2 or TRBV6-3 to TRBJ2-7, with D possibly TRBD2 on 5 matching bases. Trimming pared 2 bases from V and 0 bases from J, leaving 14 bases between. Germline CDR1 and CDR2: MNHEY and SVGEGT. The CDR3 is made up of 16 amino acids.

The J gene is TRBJ2-2, the V gene TRBV24-1; tentatively, D is TRBD2 (5 bases). CDR1 and CDR2 (germline): KGHDR, SFDVKD. The CDR3 is 14 residues long. The ends were cut back, 6 bases at V and 5 bases at J, with 12 bases in the middle. DNA for the CDR3: TGTGCCACCAGTCAGAGGGTCCAAACCGGGGAGCTGTTTTTT. Translated, it gives CATSQRVQTGELFF.

The CDR3 DNA reads TGTGCCAGCAGCCAAGAGCGATACAGGGTCGATGGCTACACCTTC. Its translation: CASSQERYRVDGYTF. V gene TRBV4-2 combines with J gene TRBJ1-2; D is perhaps TRBD1 (6 bases). Germline CDR1 is LGHNA and CDR2 is YNFKEQ. The ends were cut back, 0 bases at V and 6 bases at J, with 14 bases in the middle. The CDR3 contains 15 residues.

This chain connects TRBV20-1 to TRBJ1-2; D call uncertain. The CDR3 length is 11 residues. V gave up 6 bases and J gave up 4 bases, with 9 bases separating them. Germline V gives CDR1 DFQATT, CDR2 SNEGSKA (reference sequence). The CDR3 sequence is CSAPSFYGYTF. The DNA of the CDR3 is TGCAGTGCCCCTTCGTTCTATGGCTACACCTTC.

This chain uses TRBV9 with TRBJ1-2; D remains unclear. The CDR3 is 14 residues long. Germline loops: CDR1 SGDLS, CDR2 YYNGEE. Deletions cut 3 bases from V and 8 bases from J, with 17 bases between. The CDR3 protein is CASSAVPSGYGYTF. In DNA form, the CDR3 reads TGTGCCAGCAGCGCCGTCCCCTCGGGGTACGGCTACACCTTC.

The chain has TRBV11-2 and TRBJ2-3, with D tentatively TRBD2 (5 bases). V gave up 0 bases and J gave up 4 bases, with 11 bases separating them. The CDR3 loop spans 15 amino acids. The germline V gene encodes CDR1 SGHAT and CDR2 FQNNGV. The chain's CDR3 is CASSLDGIGPDTQYF. CDR3 DNA sequence: TGTGCCAGCAGCTTAGACGGGATCGGGCCAGATACGCAGTATTTT.

The chain has TRBV6-2 or TRBV6-3 and TRBJ1-1, with 8 bases aligning to TRBD1. Trimming took 4 bases from V and 5 from J; bases not matched to a gene: 3. The CDR3 loop spans 13 amino acids. Per the germline V gene, CDR1 is MNHEY and CDR2 is SVGEGT. This CDR3 is CASSSGGRTEAFF. CDR3 nucleotide sequence: TGTGCCAGCAGTTCAGGGGGCCGGACTGAAGCTTTCTTT.

The CDR3 region has the DNA TGTGCCAGCAGCTTATTCGGGGTTCTGAACACTGAAGCTTTCTTT. It specifies CASSLFGVLNTEAFF. The chain uses TRBV7-2 and TRBJ1-1; no clear D. V was shortened by 2 bases and J by 0 bases, with 10 bases between the two germline ends. Germline CDR1 is SGHTA and CDR2 is FQGNSA. CDR3 length: 15 amino acids.

The V call is TRBV19, the J call TRBJ1-4, with a weak D call TRBD1 (6 bases). Trimming took 9 bases from V and 2 from J, leaving 13 bases between them. The germline V gene has CDR1 LNHDA and CDR2 SQIVND (reference sequence). This CDR3 is built from 14 residues. CDR3 loop: CASLSRGTNEKLFF. CDR3 sequence (DNA): TGTGCCAGCCTCAGTAGGGGGACTAATGAAAAACTGTTTTTT.

The rearrangement joins TRBV5-1 to TRBJ2-4; TRBD1 is a possible D gene (6 bases). Germline V gene lookup returns CDR1 SGHRS and CDR2 YFSETQ. The length of the CDR3 is 13 residues. Trimming removed 1 base from V and 10 bases from J, with 12 bases in between. CDR3 in DNA: TGCGCCAGCAGCTTGTCGACAGGTCCAATTCAGTACTTC. This translates into CASSLSTGPIQYF.

The chain combines TRBV20-1 with TRBJ2-5; the D is unclear. Germline assignment: CDR1 DFQATT and CDR2 SNEGSKA (reference sequence). Between the trimmed V and J ends, which lost 3 bases and 5 bases, there was a span of 7 bases. The CDR3 runs to 11 residues. The CDR3 is CSASFSETQYF. The CDR3 region has the DNA TGCAGTGCTAGTTTTTCGGAGACCCAGTACTTC.

The chain links TRBV6-4 to TRBJ1-4; D not certain. The CDR3 has 13 residues. Looked up from germline, CDR1 is MRHNA and CDR2 is SNTAGT. Deletions cut 5 bases from V and 7 bases from J, with 11 bases between. CDR3 protein: CASSTEAGEKLFF. The CDR3 DNA reads as TGTGCCAGCAGTACAGAGGCGGGTGAAAAACTGTTTTTT.

The chain's CDR3 is CASSLTDRGTTEAFF. DNA of the CDR3: TGTGCCAGCAGCTTAACTGACAGGGGGACCACTGAAGCTTTCTTT. The J gene is TRBJ1-1, the V gene TRBV7-9, with 9 bases aligning to TRBD1. CDR1 and CDR2 (germline): SEHNR, FQNEAQ (reference sequence). J was trimmed by 4 bases and V by 2 bases; bases with no gene match: 5. CDR3 size: 15 residues. The whole variable domain, remainder taken from reference TRBV7-9 and TRBJ1-1, is DTGVSQNPRHKITKRGQNVTFRCDPISEHNRLYWYRQTLGQGPEFLTYFQNEAQLEKSRLLSDRFSAERPKGSFSTLEIQRTEQGDSAMYLCASSLTDRGTTEAFFGQGTRLTVV.

The chain carries TRBV28 and TRBJ1-2; D is possibly TRBD1 (6 bases). The length of the CDR3 is 14 residues. The germline V and J ends were trimmed by 6 bases and 2 bases, with 13 bases remaining between them. Germline V gene data show CDR1 as MDHEN and CDR2 as SYDVKM. The CDR3 nucleotides read TGTGCCAGCAGCCCGACAGGTGGGAACTATGGCTACACCTTC. It encodes CASSPTGGNYGYTF.

This chain uses TRBV7-2 with TRBJ1-5; D is unclear. Trimming took off 1 base at V and 7 bases at J, with 5 bases between the two ends. This CDR3 is built from 12 residues. Germline CDR1 SGHTA, CDR2 FQGNSA. The CDR3 region has the DNA TGTGCCAGCAGCTTAGACGGACAGCCCCAGCATTTT. Its translation: CASSLDGQPQHF.

This chain uses TRBV28 with TRBJ2-7, with 8 bases lining up with TRBD1. Losses at the gene ends were 5 bases for V and 3 bases for J; bases not matched to a gene: 9. CDR3 length: 15 residues. The germline V gene has CDR1 MDHEN and CDR2 SYDVKM. CDR3 loop: CASSALRTGNYEQYF. CDR3 coding DNA: TGTGCCAGCAGTGCCCTCCGGACAGGGAACTACGAGCAGTACTTC. The variable domain in full, with the rest retrieved from reference TRBV28 and TRBJ2-7, is DVKVTQSSRYLVKRTGEKVFLECVQDMDHENMFWYRQDPGLGLRLIYFSYDVKMKEKGDIPEGYSVSREKKERFSLILESASTNQTSMYLCASSALRTGNYEQYFGPGTRLTVT.

A single count supports this clone. V is TRBV7-6 and J is TRBJ1-3; TRBD1 matches 11 bases. The germline V gene encodes CDR1 SGHVS and CDR2 FNYEAQ. This CDR3 is built from 15 residues. With V trimmed by 8 bases and J by 7 bases, 10 bases remained unmatched. The CDR3: CASGTPDRGPNTIYF. The CDR3 coding sequence is TGTGCCAGCGGTACCCCGGACAGGGGGCCGAACACCATATATTTT.

The chain has TRBV4-1 and TRBJ1-4, with D hard to call. This CDR3 has 15 amino acids. V was trimmed by 5 bases and J by 3 bases, leaving 13 bases between them. Per germline, CDR1 MGHRA and CDR2 YSYEKL. CDR3 amino acids: CASSERLGSNEKLFF. CDR3 DNA: TGCGCCAGCAGCGAACGTCTGGGGTCTAATGAAAAACTGTTTTTT.

The J gene is TRBJ1-1, the V gene TRBV6-6; D perhaps matches TRBD1 (5 bases). This CDR3 is 13 amino acids long. In germline, CDR1 is MNHNY, CDR2 SVGAGI (reference sequence). V was clipped by 6 bases and J by 6 bases, with 14 bases between them. The CDR3 spells CASSLQGSAEAFF. The CDR3 coding sequence is TGTGCCAGCAGCCTGCAGGGAAGCGCTGAAGCTTTCTTT.

This chain uses TRBV4-1 with TRBJ2-7; the D is unclear. The CDR3 sequence is 14 residues long. CDR1 and CDR2 from the germline V gene are MGHRA and YSYEKL. The ends were cut back, 0 bases at V and 5 bases at J, with 11 bases in the middle. The CDR3 is CASSQELRYDEQYF. DNA of the CDR3: TGCGCCAGCAGCCAAGAACTCCGGTACGACGAGCAGTACTTC.

This chain joins TRBV7-2 and TRBJ1-6, with no clear D. CDR1 and CDR2 (germline): SGHTA, FQGNSA. V was clipped by 2 bases and J by 7 bases, with 12 bases between them. The CDR3 spans 15 residues. DNA for the CDR3: TGTGCCAGCAGCTTATTTGCACCTCGGAATTCACCCCTCCACTTT. This codes for CASSLFAPRNSPLHF.

The rearrangement joins TRBV7-6 to TRBJ2-5, with 10 bases lining up with TRBD2. Trimming at V came to 1 base and at J to 7 bases, leaving 9 bases not matched to a gene. Germline V gives CDR1 SGHVS, CDR2 FNYEAQ. The CDR3 extends over 16 amino acids. The CDR3 DNA reads as TGTGCCAGCAGCTTAGGGAGCGGGGGGGCCCTTGGGACCCAGTACTTC. This encodes CASSLGSGGALGTQYF.

The chain is built from TRBV7-9 and TRBJ1-6; possible D gene TRBD1, 6 bases. This CDR3 has 15 amino acids. Trimming took 4 bases from V and 6 from J, leaving 13 bases between them. Germline V lookup: CDR1 SEHNR, CDR2 FQNEAQ (reference sequence). CDR3 loop: CASSSGQIANSPLHF. CDR3 coding DNA: TGTGCCAGCAGCTCTGGACAGATTGCTAATTCACCCCTCCACTTT.